This T cell receptor (beta chain) appears in the sequencing data of a study of cytomegalovirus exposure and HLA in healthy donors. Study results and caveats: Usually a TCR sequence was rare, but some public TCRs were found in many donors. Previous analysis showed most TCR beta V segments were productive about 90% or about 30% of the time. Later analysis found that TCR beta chains associated with HLA were more clonally expanded than other, equally common chains.

The PCR ran on 60 Vbeta and 13 Jbeta primers. Using immunoSEQ multiplex PCR, the repertoire was profiled, and TCRdb retains in-frame clones only, with some absent. The repertoire holds about 170,000 clones, with 75% to 80% as singletons. For this clone: Its target is unknown.

CDR1 and CDR2 (germline): KGHSY, FQNENV. The CDR3 has 17 residues. The junction had 14 bases not matched to a gene; V was cut back by 4 bases and J by 6 bases. Sequencing input: PBMCs. The sequence derives from a woman in her 50s in good health and CMV-seropositive. The V gene is TRBV16, the J gene TRBJ1-5, with TRBD1 matching 8 bases. The CDR3 DNA sequence: TGTGCCAGCAGCCGAACCGGACAGGGCCTAGGCACTCAGCCCCAGCATTTT. Its protein product is CASSRTGQGLGTQPQHF.